Shown below are 27 T cell receptor beta chains from a single sample sequenced in a study of T cell responses to AZD1222 COVID-19 vaccine. The table came from immunoSEQ multiplex PCR; TCRdb's copy has only in-frame clones and leaves some out. In the table there are 130,000 or so clones, roughly 90% of which are singletons. The sample was peripheral blood, taken on day 0 of AZD1222 vaccination. Receptors originate from an adult in good health.

As for this clone: An end of the junction differs from the germline gene, which may be a read error. Other DNA sequences from this sample encode an identical CDR3 as well. The J gene is TRBJ2-3, the V gene TRBV12-3 or TRBV12-4; D might be TRBD1 (5 bases). The CDR3 loop spans 13 amino acids. The CDR3 sequence is CASSLARGHTQYF. CDR3 sequence (DNA): TGTGCCAGCAGTTTAGCTAGGGGCCATACGCAGTACTTT.

This chain joins TRBV5-5 and TRBJ2-2, with 11 positions matching TRBD2. Germline CDR1 reads SGHKS; CDR2 reads YYEKEE (reference sequence). V shed 3 bases, J shed 4 bases, and the junction held 2 bases outside the gene matches. The CDR3 extends over 15 amino acids. CDR3 bases: TGTGCCAGCAGCTCTACTAGCGGGGGCACCGGGGAGCTGTTTTTT. As protein: CASSSTSGGTGELFF.

This chain links TRBV6-4 with TRBJ2-1; 9 bases line up with TRBD2. This CDR3 is 14 amino acids long. V shed 8 bases and J 3 bases; nucleotides not matched to a gene: 5. Germline-derived CDR1 and CDR2 are MRHNA and SNTAGT. The chain's CDR3 is CASSVAGDYNEQFF. CDR3 sequence (DNA): TGTGCCAGCTCCGTAGCGGGAGACTACAATGAGCAGTTCTTC.

This chain links TRBV19 with TRBJ2-6; D gene uncertain. Germline loops: CDR1 LNHDA, CDR2 SQIVND (reference sequence). V lost 4 bases and J 0 bases, leaving 16 bases between the germline ends. The length of the CDR3 is 18 residues. The CDR3 DNA follows: TGTGCCAGTAGTAGAGCGAGACCCAAATACTCTGGGGCCAACGTCCTGACTTTC. Its translation: CASSRARPKYSGANVLTF. Complete variable domain (other parts from reference TRBV19 and TRBJ2-6): DGGITQSPKYLFRKEGQNVTLSCEQNLNHDAMYWYRQDPGQGLRLIYYSQIVNDFQKGDIAEGYSVSREKKESFPLTVTSAQKNPTAFYLCASSRARPKYSGANVLTFGAGSRLTVL.

J is TRBJ2-7 and V is TRBV10-3, with 8 bases aligning to TRBD1. The CDR3 spans 13 residues. Looked up from germline, CDR1 is ENHRY and CDR2 is SYGVKD. Germline trimming cut 5 bases from V and 6 bases from J; bases unmatched to any gene: 6. CDR3: CAISRQGLGEQYF. In nucleotides, the CDR3 is TGTGCCATCAGTCGACAGGGGTTGGGCGAGCAGTACTTC.

This clone has just one count. CDR3 residues: CASSYTNYGYTF. The CDR3 bases are TGTGCCAGCAGTTATACTAACTATGGCTACACCTTC. The chain is built from TRBV12-3 or TRBV12-4 and TRBJ1-2; no clear D gene. The V end lost 4 bases, the J end lost 0 bases, and 3 bases lay between the germline ends. This CDR3 contains 12 residues.

This clone appeared a few times. The chain uses TRBV6-2 or TRBV6-3 and TRBJ2-3, with a weak D call TRBD2 (9 bases). The germline CDR1 and CDR2 sequences are MNHEY and SVGEGT. V lost 6 bases, J lost 4 bases, and 20 bases lay in between. CDR3 size: 16 residues. CDR3 DNA sequence: TGTGCCAGCAGCAGACAGGGGACTAGCAACGCAGATACGCAGTATTTT. Protein sequence: CASSRQGTSNADTQYF.

The V gene is TRBV19, the J gene TRBJ1-4; tentative D call: TRBD1 (5 bases). CDR3 length: 14 amino acids. CDR1 and CDR2 (germline): LNHDA, SQIVND (reference sequence). Between the trimmed V and J ends, which lost 7 bases and 10 bases, there was a span of 19 bases. The CDR3 DNA is TGTGCCAGTACCCCCCGGAATGGGGGTAGAAAACTGTTTTTT. Its translation: CASTPRNGGRKLFF.

This sequence joins TRBV28 and TRBJ2-7; D remains ambiguous. V was pared by 2 bases and J by 2 bases, with 7 bases between. The germline CDR1 and CDR2 sequences are MDHEN and SYDVKM. The CDR3 consists of 13 residues. The CDR3 region has the DNA TGTGCCAGCAGTTTAACTGCCCCCTACGAGCAGTACTTC. Residues: CASSLTAPYEQYF.

The J gene is TRBJ1-1, the V gene TRBV5-1; no firm D call. V lost 1 base and J lost 5, with 15 bases in between. Germline V gene data show CDR1 as SGHRS and CDR2 as YFSETQ. This CDR3 contains 15 residues. The CDR3 DNA reads as TGCGCCAGCAGCTTGAGCAAAGCGGTCGAGACTGAAGCTTTCTTT. The encoded protein is CASSLSKAVETEAFF.

The chain employs TRBV9 and TRBJ2-1, with D possibly being TRBD1 or TRBD2 (5 bases each). Trimming removed 0 bases from V and 5 bases from J, with 9 bases in between. This CDR3 comprises 14 residues. Germline CDR1 is SGDLS and CDR2 is YYNGEE. CDR3: CASSVERGHNEQFF. CDR3 bases: TGTGCCAGCAGCGTAGAAAGGGGACACAATGAGCAGTTCTTC.

The chain joins TRBV2 to TRBJ1-2, with TRBD1 matching over 10 bases. Germline V CDR1 and CDR2: SNHLY, FYNNEI. Trimming cost V 4 bases and J 5 bases; bases outside gene matches: 4. CDR3 length equals 14 residues. CDR3 in DNA: TGTGCCAGCAGTGTTGGACAGGGGGGGTATGGCTACACCTTC. This encodes CASSVGQGGYGYTF. Variable domain in full (rest from reference TRBV2 and TRBJ1-2): EPEVTQTPSHQVTQMGQEVILRCVPISNHLYFYWYRQILGQKVEFLVSFYNNEISEKSEIFDDQFSVERPDGSNFTLKIRSTKLEDSAMYFCASSVGQGGYGYTFGSGTRLTVV.

The gene calls are TRBV9 and TRBJ2-1; perhaps TRBD1 as D (5 bases). Per the germline V gene, CDR1 is SGDLS and CDR2 is YYNGEE. The CDR3 sequence is 15 residues long. Trimming removed 3 bases from V and 7 bases from J, with 17 bases in between. CDR3 protein: CASSAGSGLWNEQFF. CDR3 sequence (DNA): TGTGCCAGCAGCGCCGGGTCAGGGTTGTGGAATGAGCAGTTCTTC.

Here the CDR3 reads CASSLTAENEKLFF. Here the CDR3 DNA reads TGTGCCAGCAGTCTGACAGCCGAAAATGAAAAACTGTTTTTT. V gene TRBV25-1 combines with J gene TRBJ1-4; a possible D gene is TRBD1 (5 bases). Per germline, CDR1 MGHDK and CDR2 SYGVNS. This CDR3 comprises 14 residues. Trimming pared 5 bases from V and 5 bases from J, leaving 12 bases between.

The chain uses TRBV24-1 and TRBJ2-2; TRBD2 is a possible D gene (6 bases). The CDR3 has 16 amino acids. The germline gives CDR1 KGHDR, CDR2 SFDVKD. With 4 bases removed from V and 4 bases from J, the gap between germline ends came to 15 bases. The CDR3 DNA is TGTGCCACCAGTGACCCCCGAGGGGACTTCACCGGGGAGCTGTTTTTT. As protein: CATSDPRGDFTGELFF.

This clone was seen just once. This chain links TRBV4-1 with TRBJ1-2; TRBD1 is a possible D gene (5 bases). The ends were cut back, 3 bases at V and 2 bases at J, with 10 bases in the middle. The V gene's germline CDR1 is MGHRA and CDR2 YSYEKL. The CDR3 is made up of 14 amino acids. The DNA for the CDR3 is TGCGCCAGCAGCCAGTCCAGGGTGAACTATGGCTACACCTTC. The encoded protein is CASSQSRVNYGYTF.

CDR3 in DNA: TGTGCCAGCAGCCAAGGAGGGGGCTTCGGATCACCCCTCCACTTT. Its translation is CASSQGGGFGSPLHF. This chain links TRBV3-1 (or the pseudogene TRBV3-2) with TRBJ1-6; TRBD1 matches 7 bases. Losses at the gene ends were 1 base for V and 10 bases for J; bases not matched to a gene: 7. CDR1 and CDR2 from the germline V gene are LGHDT and YNNKEL (reference sequence). The CDR3 covers 15 residues.

The V gene is TRBV5-1, the J gene TRBJ2-1, with D unresolved. V lost 0 bases and J lost 4, with 5 bases in between. The germline V gene has CDR1 SGHRS and CDR2 YFSETQ. This CDR3 is 13 amino acids long. This CDR3 reads CASSLDKYNEQFF. CDR3 nucleotides: TGCGCCAGCAGCTTGGATAAGTACAATGAGCAGTTCTTC.

The CDR3 loop reads CASSILAAYYEQYF. The CDR3 bases are TGTGCCAGCAGCATACTAGCGGCCTACTACGAGCAGTACTTC. The rearrangement links TRBV7-2 to TRBJ2-7, with TRBD2 identical over 8 bases. V gave up 5 bases and J gave up 3 bases; unmatched junction bases: 6. The CDR3 has 14 amino acids. Germline-derived CDR1 and CDR2 are SGHTA and FQGNSA.

The rearrangement uses TRBV27 and TRBJ1-6; the D is unclear. The CDR3 runs to 15 residues. With 8 bases removed from V and 8 bases from J, the gap between germline ends came to 19 bases. Germline V gene data show CDR1 as MNHEY and CDR2 as SMNVEV (reference sequence). CDR3 loop: CASPLRGRLDSPLHF. The DNA for the CDR3 is TGTGCCAGCCCCCTTCGAGGCCGTTTAGATTCACCCCTCCACTTT.

The CDR3 DNA reads TGTGCCTGGGGGCTGCTGGCGGGAGGCTACACCTTC. It specifies CAWGLLAGGYTF. The chain has TRBV30 and TRBJ1-2; D gene ambiguous. Trimming took 5 bases from V and 8 from J, leaving 15 bases between them. This CDR3 spans 12 amino acids. CDR1 and CDR2 (germline): GTSNPN, SVGIG (reference sequence). The full variable domain, rest sourced from reference TRBV30 and TRBJ1-2, is SQTIHQWPATLVQPVGSPLSLECTVEGTSNPNLYWYRQAAGRGLQLLFYSVGIGQISSEVPQNLSASRPQDRQFILSSKKLLLSDSGFYLCAWGLLAGGYTFGSGTRLTVV.

V gene TRBV3-1 (or the pseudogene TRBV3-2) combines with J gene TRBJ1-3, with D possibly TRBD1 on 6 matching bases. The ends were cut back, 4 bases at V and 4 bases at J, with 11 bases in the middle. This CDR3 comprises 14 residues. Germline CDR1 LGHDT, CDR2 YNNKEL (reference sequence). The CDR3 region has the DNA TGTGCCAGCAGCCGAGGGGGGTCGGGAAACACCATATATTTT. This translates into CASSRGGSGNTIYF.

The chain has TRBV18 and TRBJ2-5, with 7 bases identical to TRBD2. The CDR3 covers 12 residues. V lost 8 bases and J lost 4; bases outside the gene matches: 4. Germline CDR1 and CDR2: KGHSH and LQKENI. Here the CDR3 DNA reads TGTGCCAGCAAACCGGGGGGAGAGACCCAGTACTTC. This translates into CASKPGGETQYF.

The genes are TRBV4-2 and TRBJ2-2; tentatively, D is TRBD2 (5 bases). V lost 2 bases and J 1 base, leaving 14 bases between the germline ends. Looked up from germline, CDR1 is LGHNA and CDR2 is YNFKEQ. This CDR3 is 17 amino acids long. CDR3 region: CASSQPGLVLNTGELFF. The DNA of the CDR3 is TGTGCCAGCAGCCAACCGGGGTTAGTGCTGAACACCGGGGAGCTGTTTTTT.

J is TRBJ1-2 and V is TRBV11-1; TRBD1 might be the D (5 bases). V dropped 2 bases and J dropped 7 bases, with 14 bases sitting between them. From germline, CDR1 is SGHAT and CDR2 FQDESV (reference sequence). This CDR3 has 14 residues. CDR3 nucleotides: TGTGCCAGCAGCTTATATCCAGGGTTGGTTGGCTACACCTTC. It translates to CASSLYPGLVGYTF.

This clone showed up just once. The genes are TRBV15 and TRBJ1-1, with 12 nucleotides matching TRBD1. The V gene's germline CDR1 is LNHNV and CDR2 YYDKDF (reference sequence). Trimming took 6 bases from V and 0 from J; bases not matched to a gene: 5. The CDR3 extends over 16 amino acids. As DNA, the CDR3 is TGTGCCACCAGTAGGGACAGGGGGCATTTGAACACTGAAGCTTTCTTT. This translates into CATSRDRGHLNTEAFF.

This clone was seen only a few times. The CDR3: CASWDRNYGYTF. The CDR3 DNA sequence: TGTGCCAGCTGGGACCGGAACTATGGCTACACCTTC. The chain recombines TRBV18 with TRBJ1-2; a possible D gene is TRBD1 (5 bases). The V gene's germline CDR1 is KGHSH and CDR2 LQKENI. Between the trimmed V and J ends, which lost 7 bases and 2 bases, there was a span of 8 bases. The CDR3 sequence is 12 residues long.